The next 17 T cell receptor beta chains were all read from a single sample in a study of identical twins. One entry per CDR3 protein results from TCRdb running MiXCR on the 5' RACE reads. Of approximately 620,000 distinct CDR3 sequences listed, about 9.4% were seen once; the top ten hold approximately 0.94%. In addition, the sample was reused for a study of yellow fever vaccine responses in identical twins.

The sequencing input was PBMCs. The receptor set was obtained from a woman aged 18-35 years in good health.

The chain has TRBV12-3 or TRBV12-4 and TRBJ2-6; D remains ambiguous. V lost 2 bases and J 5 bases, leaving 1 base between the germline ends. This CDR3 spans 12 amino acids. DNA for the CDR3: TGTGCCAGCAGTTTACGGGCCAACGTCCTGACTTTC. Protein sequence: CASSLRANVLTF.

The chain combines TRBV12-3 or TRBV12-4 with TRBJ2-2; 11 bases agree with TRBD2. The length of the CDR3 is 15 residues. Trimming removed 3 bases from V and 6 bases from J; junction bases left unmatched: 3. Here the CDR3 DNA reads TGTGCCAGCAGTTTTAGCGGGGGGGCTCCCGGGGAGCTGTTTTTT. Protein product: CASSFSGGAPGELFF.

V gene TRBV14 combines with J gene TRBJ2-7, with D perhaps TRBD2 (6 bases). CDR3 length equals 12 residues. Trimming took 4 bases from V and 7 from J, leaving 11 bases between them. Germline assignment: CDR1 SGHDN and CDR2 FVKESK. CDR3 DNA: TGTGCCAGCAGCCGTGGGACTGTGGAGCAGTACTTC. Encoded protein: CASSRGTVEQYF.

This clonotype was recorded at least ten times. The chain couples TRBV29-1 to TRBJ2-5; perhaps TRBD2 as D (6 bases). The CDR3 runs 14 residues. Trimming pared 7 bases from V and 5 bases from J, leaving 20 bases between. CDR1 and CDR2 (germline): SQVTM, ANQGSEA. CDR3 coding DNA: TGCAGCGCTGGTAGAGTAGCGGTCGGTGAGACCCAGTACTTC. This gives the protein CSAGRVAVGETQYF.

This clonotype occurred a few times. The gene calls are TRBV6-2 or TRBV6-3 and TRBJ2-1, with 7 bases lining up with TRBD1. The length of the CDR3 is 19 residues. Trimming took 4 bases from V and 0 from J; bases not matched to a gene: 15. The germline gives CDR1 MNHEY, CDR2 SVGEGT. CDR3 sequence reads: CASSSPIMTGSGSYNEQFF. In nucleotides, the CDR3 is TGTGCCAGCAGTTCCCCTATAATGACAGGGTCTGGCTCCTACAATGAGCAGTTCTTC.

The J gene is TRBJ2-1, the V gene TRBV4-2, with D possibly TRBD1 on 7 matching bases. The germline CDR1 and CDR2 sequences are LGHNA and YNFKEQ. Trimming removed 5 bases at V and 7 bases at J, with 18 bases between. This CDR3 has 15 residues. CDR3 nucleotide sequence: TGTGCCAGCAGCTTGGGACAGACCGGGGGAAATGAGCAGTTCTTC. Translated, it gives CASSLGQTGGNEQFF.

This clonotype was counted a few times. The chain carries TRBV10-3 and TRBJ2-7; D is ambiguous. The germline gives CDR1 ENHRY, CDR2 SYGVKD. The CDR3 loop spans 12 amino acids. Trimming took off 3 bases at V and 9 bases at J, with 12 bases between the two ends. DNA for the CDR3: TGTGCCATCAGTGAAGGTGGGAAAGGGCAGTACTTC. Its protein is CAISEGGKGQYF.

This clonotype showed up just a few times. V and J are TRBV15 and TRBJ1-5, with D unclear. Trimming removed 4 bases at V and 3 bases at J, with 7 bases between. Per the germline V gene, CDR1 is LNHNV and CDR2 is YYDKDF (reference sequence). The CDR3 is made up of 13 amino acids. The CDR3 bases are TGTGCCACCAGCAAGTCGTACAATCAGCCCCAGCATTTT. Residues: CATSKSYNQPQHF.

This clonotype came up many times. This rearrangement joins TRBV6-5 to TRBJ2-5, with 9 bases identical to TRBD2. With V trimmed by 1 base and J by 5 bases, 5 bases remained unmatched. The CDR3 has 15 amino acids. Germline CDR1 reads MNHEY; CDR2 reads SVGAGI. CDR3 nucleotides: TGTGCCAGCAGTTACTTTAGCGGGAGTGGGGAGACCCAGTACTTC. Translating gives CASSYFSGSGETQYF.

The chain carries TRBV30 and TRBJ1-3; a weak D match, TRBD1 (6 bases). This CDR3 contains 13 residues. CDR1 is GTSNPN and CDR2 is SVGIG in the germline V gene (reference sequence). Trimming pared 3 bases from V and 4 bases from J, leaving 10 bases between. In nucleotides, the CDR3 is TGTGCCTGGAGCAGGGGAAACGGAAACACCATATATTTT. Its protein is CAWSRGNGNTIYF.

The chain uses TRBV5-1 and TRBJ2-1; D is tentatively TRBD1 or TRBD2 (6 bases each). Germline V gene sequence: CDR1 SGHRS, CDR2 YFSETQ. The CDR3 loop spans 13 amino acids. The V and J ends lost 7 bases and 9 bases respectively, with 17 bases between them. The DNA of the CDR3 is TGCGCCAGCTCCGCTGGACGGGGGCGTGAGCAGTTCTTC. Its translation is CASSAGRGREQFF.

This clonotype was counted at least ten times. This chain connects TRBV15 to TRBJ2-2; D might be TRBD1 (6 bases). The length of the CDR3 is 19 residues. The V and J ends lost 2 bases and 4 bases respectively, with 23 bases between them. CDR1 and CDR2 from the germline V gene are LNHNV and YYDKDF (reference sequence). DNA of the CDR3: TGTGCCACCAGCAGACACCTGGATAGGGCAGGGGTTATCACCGGGGAGCTGTTTTTT. This codes for CATSRHLDRAGVITGELFF.

This clonotype showed up just once. This rearrangement joins TRBV4-3 to TRBJ2-7; 9 nucleotides match TRBD2. Germline CDR1 and CDR2: LGHNA and YSLEER. The CDR3 length is 15 residues. J was trimmed by 2 bases and V by 1 base; bases with no gene match: 3. CDR3 sequence (DNA): TGCGCCAGCAGCCAAGCCGCGGGAGGGCCCTACGAGCAGTACTTC. Translating it yields CASSQAAGGPYEQYF.

The CDR3 region has the DNA TGTGCCAGCAGCTTAGTGCTAGCGGGACGGGACAATGAGCAGTTCTTC. This sequence encodes CASSLVLAGRDNEQFF. This chain joins TRBV11-3 and TRBJ2-1; TRBD2 matches at 9 bases. CDR3 length: 16 amino acids. Per germline, CDR1 SGHNT and CDR2 YENEEA. The ends lost 1 base at V and 5 bases at J; junction bases unmatched: 6. Variable domain in full (rest from reference TRBV11-3 and TRBJ2-1): EAGVVQSPRYKIIEKKQPVAFWCNPISGHNTLYWYLQNLGQGPELLIRYENEEAVDDSQLPKDRFSAERLKGVDSTLKIQPAELGDSAVYLCASSLVLAGRDNEQFFGPGTRLTVL.

The J gene is TRBJ2-2, the V gene TRBV12-5, with a possible D match to TRBD1 (6 bases). Trimming pared 4 bases from V and 2 bases from J, leaving 8 bases between. CDR3 length: 14 amino acids. Germline V lookup: CDR1 LGHNT, CDR2 FRNRAP. Here the CDR3 DNA reads TGTGCTAGTGGTTCGGACAGAAACACCGGGGAGCTGTTTTTT. This translates into CASGSDRNTGELFF.

Only a few counts were recorded for this clonotype. The chain couples TRBV20-1 to TRBJ1-5; 7 nucleotides line up with TRBD1. In germline, CDR1 is DFQATT, CDR2 SNEGSKA (reference sequence). With V trimmed by 5 bases and J by 0 bases, 10 bases remained unmatched. This CDR3 comprises 16 residues. The CDR3 region is CSAYDPGGSSNQPQHF. The CDR3 bases are TGCAGTGCTTACGACCCAGGGGGGAGTAGCAATCAGCCCCAGCATTTT.

This clonotype was seen ten or more times. The rearrangement uses TRBV24-1 and TRBJ2-1; D call uncertain. The CDR3 covers 13 residues. Trimming took 0 bases from V and 2 from J, leaving 1 base between them. Looked up from germline, CDR1 is KGHDR and CDR2 is SFDVKD. The CDR3 coding sequence is TGTGCCACCAGTGATTTGCCCTACAATGAGCAGTTCTTC. It is translated as CATSDLPYNEQFF.